Here is one T cell receptor beta chain with its context. The antigen is undetermined. Trimming took off 4 bases at V and 5 bases at J, with 19 bases between the two ends. The CDR3 consists of 16 residues. Germline CDR1 reads MNHNY; CDR2 reads SVGAGI (reference sequence). The data were taken from a study of shared clonotypes between healthy human individuals. Study as a whole: Each donor's CD8 memory used one plate, CD8 naive two, each CD4 subset three.

Study conclusions and caveats: Clonotype sharing across several donors was observed for around 4.8% of naive CD4 clonotypes. What naive subsets generally showed was a larger estimated richness than memory subsets showed.

Generated by immunoSEQ multiplex PCR, the TCRdb table keeps only in-frame clones and is missing some. The table records just over 2,000,000 clones, 85% to 95% of them present only once. The rearrangement links TRBV6-6 to TRBJ2-3; the D gene is possibly TRBD1 (6 bases). Source material: naive CD4+ T cells sorted from blood. Indicated subset: CD45RA+ positively selected. This clonotype was obtained from a man aged 18 to 30 in good health. CDR3 bases: TGTGCCAGCAGTTCCCTCCCCGGGGCACAGGGAGATACGCAGTATTTT. It codes for CASSSLPGAQGDTQYF.